The 20 T cell receptor beta chains given below trace back to one sample, sequenced in a study of blood T cell repertoires in COVID-19. Generated by immunoSEQ multiplex PCR, the TCRdb table keeps only in-frame clones and is missing some. The sample shows some 140,000 clones, 70% to 85% of them seen only once. Material: peripheral blood. These receptors originate from a woman aged 80 or older with acute or convalescent COVID-19.

The chain is built from TRBV5-1 and TRBJ1-2; 11 bases agree with TRBD1. V was clipped by 0 bases and J by 8 bases; unmatched bases: 6. The CDR3 spans 15 residues. Germline V CDR1 and CDR2: SGHRS, YFSETQ. In DNA form, the CDR3 reads TGCGCCAGCAGCTTGGCCGGACAGGGGGCGCCCGGCTACACCTTC. Protein sequence: CASSLAGQGAPGYTF.

V is TRBV4-1 and J is TRBJ1-1, with D possibly TRBD1 on 6 matching bases. The V and J ends lost 5 bases and 4 bases respectively, with 14 bases between them. The CDR3 length is 14 residues. CDR1 MGHRA and CDR2 YSYEKL come from the germline V gene. For the CDR3, the DNA is TGCGCCAGCAGCTTTATGCAGGGGTCCACTGAAGCTTTCTTT. Its protein product is CASSFMQGSTEAFF.

The chain links TRBV10-3 to TRBJ1-2; D is ambiguous. The germline gives CDR1 ENHRY, CDR2 SYGVKD. The CDR3 runs to 14 residues. V dropped 3 bases and J dropped 0 bases, with 8 bases sitting between them. The CDR3 region is CAISDGGANYGYTF. The CDR3 DNA sequence: TGTGCCATCAGTGATGGAGGAGCTAACTATGGCTACACCTTC.

The gene calls are TRBV30 and TRBJ2-1, with 7 bases aligning to TRBD2. The germline V gene encodes CDR1 GTSNPN and CDR2 SVGIG (reference sequence). J lost 4 bases, V lost 3 bases, and 3 bases had no gene match. This CDR3 spans 13 amino acids. The CDR3, as DNA: TGTGCCTGGAGGGGGGGGATTTACAATGAGCAGTTCTTC. Its protein is CAWRGGIYNEQFF.

This rearrangement joins TRBV5-8 to TRBJ2-1; TRBD1 is a possible D gene (6 bases). Trimming left V 6 bases short and J 6 bases short, with 16 bases between. Per germline, CDR1 SGHTS and CDR2 YDEGEE. The CDR3 consists of 14 residues. The CDR3 reads CASTQQDSFNEQFF. CDR3 sequence (DNA): TGTGCCAGCACTCAGCAGGACAGCTTCAATGAGCAGTTCTTC. The whole variable domain, remainder taken from reference TRBV5-8 and TRBJ2-1, is EAGVTQSPTHLIKTRGQQATLRCSPISGHTSVYWYQQALGLGLQFLLWYDEGEERNRGNFPPRFSGRQFPNYSSELNVNALELEDSALYLCASTQQDSFNEQFFGPGTRLTVL.

J is TRBJ1-4 and V is TRBV29-1; D is possibly TRBD1 (5 bases). The CDR3 contains 14 residues. CDR1 SQVTM and CDR2 ANQGSEA come from the germline V gene. The V and J ends lost 5 bases and 0 bases respectively, with 10 bases between them. The CDR3 spells CSVIDRATNEKLFF. CDR3 DNA: TGCAGCGTTATTGACAGAGCAACTAATGAAAAACTGTTTTTT.

This chain uses TRBV3-1 (or the pseudogene TRBV3-2) with TRBJ2-7; D not certain. Germline loops: CDR1 LGHDT, CDR2 YNNKEL (reference sequence). V was pared by 6 bases and J by 0 bases, with 21 bases between. There are 17 residues in the CDR3. CDR3 DNA: TGTGCCAGCAGTCAAACCTCGGTACTTCTCGGCTCCTACGAGCAGTACTTC. Translated: CASSQTSVLLGSYEQYF.

The CDR3 bases are TGTGCCAGCAGCTTAGTTCGTCCCGGGGAGCTGTTTTTT. Translated: CASSLVRPGELFF. This chain joins TRBV11-2 and TRBJ2-2; unclear D gene. This CDR3 region has 13 residues. Looked up from germline, CDR1 is SGHAT and CDR2 is FQNNGV. Trimming took 1 base from V and 6 from J, leaving 6 bases between them.

The chain joins TRBV7-2 to TRBJ1-1, with D possibly TRBD1 on 5 matching bases. The CDR3 sequence is 15 residues long. Trimming left V 4 bases short and J 0 bases short, with 12 bases between. Germline V lookup: CDR1 SGHTA, CDR2 FQGNSA. This CDR3 reads CASSSGRGLNTEAFF. CDR3 coding DNA: TGTGCCAGCAGCTCCGGGAGGGGCCTGAACACTGAAGCTTTCTTT.

The V and J genes are TRBV5-4 and TRBJ2-7; TRBD1 aligns across 10 bases. Germline CDR1 and CDR2: SGHNT and YYREEE (reference sequence). The CDR3 length is 14 residues. Trimming cost V 3 bases and J 1 base; bases outside gene matches: 1. The CDR3 DNA reads TGTGCCAGCAGCTCGGGACAGGGGTCCTACGAGCAGTACTTC. Amino acid sequence: CASSSGQGSYEQYF.

This chain uses TRBV4-3 with TRBJ2-6; D unclear. Germline V CDR1 and CDR2: LGHNA, YSLEER. CDR3 length equals 14 residues. Trimming cost V 4 bases and J 0 bases, with 4 bases left between them. The CDR3 here is CASSPFSGANVLTF. Here the CDR3 DNA reads TGCGCCAGCAGCCCCTTCTCTGGGGCCAACGTCCTGACTTTC.

This clone came up once. CDR3 residues: CASSEGQNRGYTF. The CDR3 DNA sequence: TGTGCCAGCAGTGAAGGGCAGAATCGTGGCTACACCTTC. V and J are TRBV2 and TRBJ1-2; no firm D call. Germline CDR1 and CDR2: SNHLY and FYNNEI. Between the trimmed V and J ends, which lost 1 base and 7 bases, there was a span of 10 bases. The CDR3 spans 13 residues.

This clone was counted a single time. The chain is built from TRBV6-5 and TRBJ2-7; a possible D gene is TRBD1 (5 bases). CDR3 length equals 15 residues. Looked up from germline, CDR1 is MNHEY and CDR2 is SVGAGI. V shed 8 bases and J shed 3 bases, with 20 bases lying between them. CDR3 nucleotides: TGTGCCAGCGGGGCTGAATTCGGCTTGGGCTACGAGCAGTACTTC. Protein: CASGAEFGLGYEQYF.

The chain links TRBV6-2 or TRBV6-3 to TRBJ2-6; tentatively, D is TRBD2 (6 bases). Germline V gene data show CDR1 as MNHEY and CDR2 as SVGEGT. The V end lost 5 bases, the J end lost 3 bases, and 14 bases lay between the germline ends. The CDR3 contains 16 residues. The CDR3 protein is CASSPSLGGGANVLTF. CDR3 nucleotides: TGTGCCAGCAGTCCGTCGTTGGGGGGTGGGGCCAACGTCCTGACTTTC.

The chain employs TRBV2 and TRBJ2-1; 8 nucleotides line up with TRBD1. Per germline, CDR1 SNHLY and CDR2 FYNNEI. The CDR3 loop spans 15 amino acids. With 4 bases clipped from V and 4 bases from J, the junction kept 6 bases outside the gene matches. The CDR3 reads CASSASGGAYNEQFF. The CDR3 coding sequence is TGTGCCAGCAGTGCTTCAGGGGGCGCATACAATGAGCAGTTCTTC.

This chain connects TRBV4-3 to TRBJ2-5, with 8 bases lining up with TRBD2. The CDR3 covers 18 residues. Germline V CDR1 and CDR2: LGHNA, YSLEER. V dropped 0 bases and J dropped 11; count of bases not matched to a gene: 20. This CDR3 reads CASSQDPPGTGGGMTQYF. CDR3 in DNA: TGCGCCAGCAGCCAAGATCCCCCGGGGACCGGGGGGGGTATGACTCAGTACTTC.

V is TRBV30 and J is TRBJ1-6, with 7 bases identical to TRBD1. There are 14 residues in the CDR3. In germline, CDR1 is GTSNPN, CDR2 SVGIG (reference sequence). Losses at the gene ends were 0 bases for V and 8 bases for J; bases not matched to a gene: 4. The CDR3 loop is CAWSVWDRDSPLHF. CDR3 sequence (DNA): TGTGCCTGGAGTGTATGGGACAGAGATTCACCCCTCCACTTT.

The genes are TRBV6-2 or TRBV6-3 and TRBJ1-5; possibly TRBD1 for D (6 bases). The V gene lost 3 bases and the J gene lost 2 bases, with 17 bases spanning the gap. This CDR3 contains 17 residues. Germline V gives CDR1 MNHEY, CDR2 SVGEGT. The CDR3 spells CASSYHQGNVGNQPQHF. The CDR3 DNA reads TGTGCCAGCAGTTATCACCAGGGGAATGTGGGCAATCAGCCCCAGCATTTT.

This clone was seen a handful of times. This chain connects TRBV14 to TRBJ1-2, with no clear D. CDR3 length equals 15 residues. Germline CDR1 and CDR2: SGHDN and FVKESK. Trimming pared 0 bases from V and 3 bases from J, leaving 11 bases between. Written as DNA, the CDR3 is TGTGCCAGCAGCCAAGATCGGAGGATCGACTATGGCTACACCTTC. Translated: CASSQDRRIDYGYTF.

Notes on this clone: This sample also contains other DNA sequences that code for the same CDR3. This chain links TRBV5-1 with TRBJ1-3; D gene unclear. Trimming stripped 0 bases from V and 1 base from J, with 5 bases between. This CDR3 is 14 amino acids long. CDR1 and CDR2 from the germline V gene are SGHRS and YFSETQ. DNA for the CDR3: TGCGCCAGCAGCTTGGCAGATTCTGGAAACACCATATATTTT. It translates to CASSLADSGNTIYF.